The rows below give T cell receptor beta chains drawn from one sample of a study of regulatory T cells in long-lasting Graves disease. TCRdb reprocessed the multiplex PCR reads via MiXCR and lists one record per CDR3 protein. The table has about 660,000 distinct CDR3 sequences, approximately 29% seen once. Source: peripheral blood mononuclear cells (PBMCs), taken when the disease was refractory, from a patient treated with antithyroid drugs. The receptor source for this set is a female donor with Graves disease. CDR3s include the opening cysteine and the closing phenylalanine or tryptophan. A D gene is named only where the DNA matches it firmly. A clone size is listed for some rows: how often the clone was seen (once, few, many), or a class if it is expanded.

>TRBV6-1|TRBD1|.|TRBJ1-6
CASSDDRVLSSPLHF
TGTGCCAGCAGTGACGACAGGGTTCTGAGTTCACCCCTCCACTTT
>TRBV7-3|TRBD2|few|TRBJ2-3
CASSSSGSGSTQYF
TGTGCCAGCAGCTCTAGCGGGTCTGGTAGTACGCAGTATTTT
>TRBV6-1|.|few|TRBJ1-2
CASSGVQVSTGYTF
TGTGCCAGCAGTGGTGTGCAGGTCTCTACTGGCTACACCTTC
>TRBV5-1|.|.|TRBJ2-1
CASRPGLTSYNEQFF
TGCGCCAGCAGGCCGGGACTTACCTCCTACAATGAGCAGTTCTTC
>TRBV16|.|few|TRBJ1-1
CASSLGGEMVEAFF
TGTGCCAGCAGCCTAGGAGGGGAAATGGTTGAAGCTTTCTTT
>TRBV28|.|.|TRBJ2-7
CASSLSGSLSYEQYF
TGTGCCAGCAGTTTATCGGGCAGCCTTTCCTACGAGCAGTACTTC
>TRBV28|TRBD1|.|TRBJ1-2
CASRKQGTANYGYTF
TGTGCCAGCAGGAAACAGGGGACGGCTAACTATGGCTACACCTTC
>TRBV7-9|TRBD1|.|TRBJ1-1
CASSQGGNEAFF
TGTGCCAGCAGCCAGGGGGGTAATGAAGCTTTCTTT
>TRBV28|TRBD2|.|TRBJ2-7
CASSFLPGLAETYEQYF
TGTGCCAGCAGTTTCCTACCGGGACTAGCGGAGACCTACGAGCAGTACTTC
>TRBV7-6|.|.|TRBJ2-5
CASSTLGEGQETQYF
TGTGCCAGCAGTACCTTGGGGGAAGGCCAAGAGACCCAGTACTTC